The clone carrying this T cell receptor beta chain was seen a handful of times. The antigen remains undetermined. Only in-frame clones appear in the TCRdb table, and some are missing; sequencing was by immunoSEQ multiplex PCR. The data contain some 41,000 clones, 60% to 70% of them singletons. The data belong to a study of radiotherapy plus CTLA-4 blockade in lung cancer. About the research overall: Objective responses were documented in 15% to 20% of patients, with disease control in approximately 32%.

The V gene end was trimmed by 3 bases and the J gene end by 8 bases; junction bases not matched to a gene: 10. The CDR3 sequence is 16 residues long. CDR1 SGHTA and CDR2 FQGNSA come from the germline V gene. The study, taken as a whole, reports: In blood, tumor-derived TCR clones expanded after radiotherapy plus ipilimumab.

This TCR was recovered from a human donor with non-small cell lung cancer who had a partial response to radiotherapy plus ipilimumab. The sequencing used peripheral blood, collected from a patient treated with radiotherapy plus ipilimumab. The rearrangement joins TRBV7-2 to TRBJ1-4, with 9 bases fitting TRBD1. CDR3 residues: CASSFVPGQGGEKLFF. The CDR3 coding sequence is TGTGCCAGCAGCTTTGTACCGGGACAGGGCGGGGAAAAACTGTTTTTT.